Presented here are 14 T cell receptor beta chains from one specimen sequenced in a study of early T cells in non-severe SARS-CoV-2 infection. Using its own MiXCR run on the 5' RACE reads, TCRdb lists one record per CDR3 protein. The repertoire has about 72,000 distinct CDR3 sequences, approximately 9% of them found once; the top ten carry roughly 3.2%. Sample: whole blood. The receptors here all came from an adult who was a healthcare worker with PCR-confirmed SARS-CoV-2 infection or an uninfected control (not recorded which).

This clonotype was seen more than once but under ten times. This chain connects TRBV4-1 to TRBJ2-7, with TRBD2 identical over 7 bases. CDR1 is MGHRA, CDR2 YSYEKL, per germline. This CDR3 is built from 16 residues. V trimming: 4 bases; J trimming: 0 bases; junction bases outside the gene matches: 9. CDR3 region: CASSPVAGAHSYEQYF. CDR3 DNA sequence: TGCGCCAGCAGCCCTGTGGCGGGAGCTCACTCCTACGAGCAGTACTTC.

The V and J genes are TRBV5-4 and TRBJ2-2, with D unclear. Germline-derived CDR1 and CDR2 are SGHNT and YYREEE (reference sequence). The CDR3 consists of 14 residues. Trimming took 0 bases from V and 3 from J, leaving 6 bases between them. The CDR3 DNA is TGTGCCAGCAGCTTGGACTTCTACACCGGGGAGCTGTTTTTT. Its protein is CASSLDFYTGELFF.

The chain couples TRBV9 to TRBJ2-3; 7 nucleotides line up with TRBD1. After removal of 1 base from V and 6 bases from J, the junction contained 11 bases not matched to a gene. The CDR3 covers 16 residues. Germline-derived CDR1 and CDR2 are SGDLS and YYNGEE. The CDR3 is CASSVMGQQGVDTQYF. The CDR3 coding sequence is TGTGCCAGCAGCGTAATGGGACAGCAGGGCGTCGATACGCAGTATTTT.

This clonotype was recorded at least ten times. V is TRBV19 and J is TRBJ1-4; TRBD1 agrees at 8 bases. This CDR3 region has 13 residues. The V gene's germline CDR1 is LNHDA and CDR2 SQIVND (reference sequence). CDR3 in amino acids: CAVEGTGLIKLFF. In nucleotides, the CDR3 is TGTGCAGTCGAAGGGACAGGCTTGATCAAACTGTTTTTT.

The table lists this clonotype with a few counts. The chain couples TRBV20-1 to TRBJ1-6; D call uncertain. With 6 bases removed from V and 3 bases from J, the gap between germline ends came to 9 bases. Germline CDR1 and CDR2: DFQATT and SNEGSKA (reference sequence). CDR3 length equals 13 residues. The chain's CDR3 is CSAPQNYNSPLHF. CDR3 coding DNA: TGCAGTGCCCCACAGAACTATAATTCACCCCTCCACTTT.

This clonotype was counted many times. This chain links TRBV4-3 with TRBJ1-1; D is uncertain. The germline V gene has CDR1 LGHNA and CDR2 YSLEER. V shed 4 bases and J shed 1 base, with 10 bases lying between them. The CDR3 is 14 residues long. The CDR3 loop reads CASSPSWQNTEAFF. In nucleotides, the CDR3 is TGCGCCAGCAGCCCTTCGTGGCAGAACACTGAAGCTTTCTTT.

In DNA form, the CDR3 reads TGTGTCGGCAGCTTAGGGGGGAGCTCCTACAATGAGCAGTTCTTC. It codes for CVGSLGGSSYNEQFF. This sequence joins TRBV7-3 and TRBJ2-1; TRBD1 or TRBD2 may be the D gene (6 bases each). The CDR3 length is 15 residues. Germline values: CDR1 SGHTA, CDR2 FQGTGA.

Only a few counts were recorded for this clonotype. The chain couples TRBV3-1 to TRBJ2-7, with 9 bases matching TRBD1. Germline loops: CDR1 LGHDT, CDR2 YNNKEL (reference sequence). The CDR3 loop spans 15 amino acids. Trimming at V came to 2 bases and at J to 6 bases, leaving 8 bases not matched to a gene. CDR3 sequence (DNA): TGTGCCAGCAGCCAACAACCGGGACAGGGTTCCGAGCAGTACTTC. It yields the protein CASSQQPGQGSEQYF.

V gene TRBV9 combines with J gene TRBJ2-3; D unresolved. Germline lookup yields CDR1 SGDLS and CDR2 YYNGEE. The germline V and J ends were trimmed by 0 bases and 10 bases, with 12 bases remaining between them. This CDR3 is built from 13 residues. The CDR3 protein is CASSVEGTGAQYF. In DNA form, the CDR3 reads TGTGCCAGCAGCGTAGAGGGTACCGGTGCGCAGTATTTT.

This clonotype occurred a few times. Written as DNA, the CDR3 is TGCAGTGCTAGACCCGGGACTAGCGGAACCTACGAGCAGTACTTC. It is translated as CSARPGTSGTYEQYF. The chain couples TRBV20-1 to TRBJ2-7, with TRBD2 matching 11 bases. Germline CDR1 reads DFQATT; CDR2 reads SNEGSKA (reference sequence). V gave up 2 bases and J gave up 2 bases; unmatched junction bases: 5. CDR3 length equals 15 residues.

In its sample, this clonotype was seen many times. The gene calls are TRBV7-9 and TRBJ2-7, with D possibly TRBD2 on 6 matching bases. Between the trimmed V and J ends, which lost 2 bases and 6 bases, there was a span of 17 bases. The CDR3 consists of 15 residues. The V gene's germline CDR1 is SEHNR and CDR2 FQNEAQ (reference sequence). This chain's CDR3 is CASSLTLGTGGEQYF. For the CDR3, the DNA is TGTGCCAGCAGCTTAACTCTCGGGACTGGAGGCGAGCAGTACTTC.

There are a few counts of this clonotype. The CDR3 spells CAWEVDSYNSPLHF. DNA of the CDR3: TGTGCCTGGGAAGTTGACAGCTATAATTCACCCCTCCACTTT. The rearrangement joins TRBV30 to TRBJ1-6; possible D gene TRBD1, 5 bases. CDR1 is GTSNPN, CDR2 SVGIG, per germline (reference sequence). V lost 5 bases, J lost 3 bases, and 11 bases lay in between. CDR3 length: 14 amino acids. Full variable domain (missing parts from reference TRBV30 and TRBJ1-6): SQTIHQWPATLVQPVGSPLSLECTVEGTSNPNLYWYRQAAGRGLQLLFYSVGIGQISSEVPQNLSASRPQDRQFILSSKKLLLSDSGFYLCAWEVDSYNSPLHFGNGTRLTVT.

CDR3 DNA: TGTGCCAGCAGCCCGGGCCTAGCGGGAGACACAGATACGCAGTATTTT. This encodes CASSPGLAGDTDTQYF. The rearrangement joins TRBV7-9 to TRBJ2-3; 10 bases agree with TRBD2. Losses at the gene ends were 5 bases for V and 2 bases for J; bases not matched to a gene: 7. The CDR3 length is 16 residues. Germline V gene lookup returns CDR1 SEHNR and CDR2 FQNEAQ (reference sequence).

This clonotype was counted many times. The V and J genes are TRBV12-3 or TRBV12-4 and TRBJ1-2; D unresolved. The CDR3 loop spans 15 amino acids. Trimming shortened V by 11 bases and J by 3 bases, and 22 bases separated the two germline ends. CDR3 in amino acids: CAVRRLGVPDYGYTF. The DNA of the CDR3 is TGTGCCGTCAGGAGGTTAGGAGTTCCTGACTATGGCTACACCTTC.